Below are 23 T cell receptor beta chains sequenced from a single sample in a study of shared clonotypes between healthy human individuals. Terminally differentiated effector memory CD45RA+ cells were excluded by CCR7 positive selection of CD45RO-negative cells. TCRdb's table, derived via immunoSEQ multiplex PCR, lists solely in-frame clones and lacks some. The sample lists 760,000 or so clones, 96% occurring once. The sample consisted of naive CD8+ T cells sorted from blood. All receptors derive from a man aged 30-40 years in good health.

A remark on this clone: The same CDR3 is also encoded by other DNA sequences in this sample. The gene calls are TRBV27 and TRBJ2-5; D may be TRBD2 (6 bases). This CDR3 contains 14 residues. Trimming took 5 bases from V and 3 from J, leaving 13 bases between them. Germline V lookup: CDR1 MNHEY, CDR2 SMNVEV (reference sequence). CDR3 nucleotide sequence: TGTGCCAGCAGTCTTCTGGGGGGTGAAGAGACCCAGTACTTC. Translated, it gives CASSLLGGEETQYF.

This chain links TRBV2 with TRBJ2-5; the D gene is possibly TRBD1 (7 bases). Germline CDR1 and CDR2: SNHLY and FYNNEI. CDR3 size: 18 residues. V was pared by 0 bases and J by 2 bases, with 19 bases between. In DNA form, the CDR3 reads TGTGCCAGCAGTGAAGCGGCGGGGAACAGGGGCGTACAAGAGACCCAGTACTTC. It codes for CASSEAAGNRGVQETQYF. Full variable domain (missing parts from reference TRBV2 and TRBJ2-5): EPEVTQTPSHQVTQMGQEVILRCVPISNHLYFYWYRQILGQKVEFLVSFYNNEISEKSEIFDDQFSVERPDGSNFTLKIRSTKLEDSAMYFCASSEAAGNRGVQETQYFGPGTRLLVL.

The genes are TRBV27 and TRBJ2-7; D is possibly TRBD1 or TRBD2 (5 bases each). The CDR3 has 14 amino acids. Looked up from germline, CDR1 is MNHEY and CDR2 is SMNVEV (reference sequence). With 6 bases removed from V and 0 bases from J, the gap between germline ends came to 12 bases. CDR3 DNA: TGTGCCAGCAGGGGACGCGGAAGCTCCTACGAGCAGTACTTC. Amino acids: CASRGRGSSYEQYF.

The chain uses TRBV29-1 and TRBJ2-1; 7 positions match TRBD1. Looked up from germline, CDR1 is SQVTM and CDR2 is ANQGSEA. The CDR3 spans 14 residues. Losses at the gene ends were 7 bases for V and 0 bases for J; bases not matched to a gene: 6. CDR3 sequence (DNA): TGCAGCGGAGGACGGGACAGCTCCTACAATGAGCAGTTCTTC. This sequence encodes CSGGRDSSYNEQFF.

The rearrangement uses TRBV2 and TRBJ1-1, with a tentative D call TRBD1 (5 bases). The CDR3 runs to 14 residues. Trimming left V 9 bases short and J 0 bases short, with 14 bases between. Germline CDR1 is SNHLY and CDR2 is FYNNEI. CDR3 coding DNA: TGTGCCAGAGGGACGGACTTCATGAACACTGAAGCTTTCTTT. Its translation is CARGTDFMNTEAFF.

This chain connects TRBV28 to TRBJ1-2; D call uncertain. The germline CDR1 and CDR2 sequences are MDHEN and SYDVKM. This CDR3 region has 12 residues. V was trimmed by 4 bases and J by 12 bases, leaving 15 bases between them. CDR3 amino acids: CASSSPTGRNTF. The CDR3 DNA sequence: TGTGCCAGCAGTTCCCCAACCGGGAGGAACACCTTC.

Regarding this clone: The same CDR3 arises from other DNA sequences in this sample as well. The chain uses TRBV6-1 and TRBJ1-1; D gene ambiguous. Germline CDR1 reads MNHNS; CDR2 reads SASEGT. CDR3 length equals 13 residues. Trimming removed 0 bases at V and 1 base at J, with 3 bases between. CDR3 sequence: CASSEAKNTEAFF. DNA of the CDR3: TGTGCCAGCAGTGAAGCGAAGAACACTGAAGCTTTCTTT.

The V and J genes are TRBV7-6 and TRBJ2-1; D unclear. V shed 5 bases and J shed 4 bases, with 21 bases lying between them. CDR1 and CDR2 (germline): SGHVS, FNYEAQ. The CDR3 has 17 amino acids. The CDR3 sequence: CASSLQPLGTPYNEQFF. Here the CDR3 DNA reads TGTGCCAGCAGCCTACAACCCTTGGGTACGCCGTACAATGAGCAGTTCTTC.

This clone was found a few times. The gene calls are TRBV29-1 and TRBJ2-1; D is unresolved. This CDR3 spans 12 amino acids. Germline V gene sequence: CDR1 SQVTM, CDR2 ANQGSEA. Trimming removed 3 bases from V and 8 bases from J, with 11 bases in between. The CDR3 bases are TGCAGCGTTGATGAGACCGTCGATGAGCAGTTCTTC. Amino acid sequence: CSVDETVDEQFF.

The chain employs TRBV2 and TRBJ2-5; a weak D match, TRBD2 (6 bases). CDR3 length: 14 residues. Germline assignment: CDR1 SNHLY and CDR2 FYNNEI. The germline V and J ends were trimmed by 6 bases and 9 bases, with 20 bases remaining between them. The CDR3, as DNA: TGTGCCAGCAGCGCCGGCGGGGCCGCATCGGCCCAGTACTTC. Translation gives CASSAGGAASAQYF.

J is TRBJ2-7 and V is TRBV2; D may correspond to TRBD1 or TRBD2 (5 bases each). V lost 5 bases to trimming and J lost 2 bases, with 19 bases between them. The germline gives CDR1 SNHLY, CDR2 FYNNEI. The CDR3 extends over 16 amino acids. CDR3 nucleotides: TGTGCCAGCAGTTACAACGTGGATGGGGACGCCTACGAGCAGTACTTC. This sequence encodes CASSYNVDGDAYEQYF. The whole variable domain, filled in from reference TRBV2 and TRBJ2-7, reads EPEVTQTPSHQVTQMGQEVILRCVPISNHLYFYWYRQILGQKVEFLVSFYNNEISEKSEIFDDQFSVERPDGSNFTLKIRSTKLEDSAMYFCASSYNVDGDAYEQYFGPGTRLTVT.

Concerning this clone itself: At the DNA level, this CDR3 is encoded by other sequences in the same sample as well. The chain recombines TRBV9 with TRBJ2-5; D not certain. This CDR3 has 13 residues. The V end was cut by 0 bases, the J end by 3 bases, with 6 bases between. Germline V gene lookup returns CDR1 SGDLS and CDR2 YYNGEE. The CDR3 here is CASSVGGEETQYF. In DNA form, the CDR3 reads TGTGCCAGCAGCGTAGGCGGAGAAGAGACCCAGTACTTC.

V is TRBV27 and J is TRBJ1-4; 8 bases match TRBD1. This CDR3 contains 16 residues. V was pared by 4 bases and J by 7 bases, with 11 bases of the junction left unmatched. Germline CDR1 MNHEY, CDR2 SMNVEV (reference sequence). In DNA form, the CDR3 reads TGTGCCAGCAGTTCCCGACAGGGGACGACCGGTGAAAAACTGTTTTTT. Its translation is CASSSRQGTTGEKLFF.

The chain links TRBV28 to TRBJ2-2; D unresolved. From germline, CDR1 is MDHEN and CDR2 SYDVKM. This CDR3 is built from 18 residues. V was cut by 5 bases and J by 0 bases, with 19 bases left in between. For the CDR3, the DNA is TGTGCCAGCAGTCCTCTAGTGAGAGACTGGCCGAACACCGGGGAGCTGTTTTTT. Amino acids: CASSPLVRDWPNTGELFF.

The chain recombines TRBV7-3 with TRBJ2-2, with 7 bases that match TRBD1. J gave up 4 bases and V 5 bases, and 10 bases lay outside the gene matches. The germline CDR1 and CDR2 sequences are SGHTA and FQGTGA. The CDR3 runs to 16 residues. CDR3 DNA: TGTGCCAGCAGCCGGAACAGGCCAGGGGGCACCGGGGAGCTGTTTTTT. It is translated as CASSRNRPGGTGELFF.

The genes are TRBV15 and TRBJ2-1; D ambiguous. The CDR3 length is 13 residues. Per germline, CDR1 LNHNV and CDR2 YYDKDF (reference sequence). CDR3 loop: CGVADIAYNEQFF. The CDR3 DNA sequence: TGTGGGGTGGCAGACATAGCCTACAATGAGCAGTTCTTC.

The chain has TRBV9 and TRBJ2-1; no definite D call. V was shortened by 4 bases and J by 4 bases, with 9 bases between the two germline ends. The germline V gene encodes CDR1 SGDLS and CDR2 YYNGEE. The CDR3 runs 13 residues. The CDR3 nucleotides are TGTGCCAGCAGCCCAGTAGGGTACAATGAGCAGTTCTTC. It translates to CASSPVGYNEQFF.

V gene TRBV15 combines with J gene TRBJ2-7, with 8 bases that match TRBD1. The CDR3 runs 15 residues. V trimming: 6 bases; J trimming: 5 bases; junction bases outside the gene matches: 12. Germline CDR1 reads LNHNV; CDR2 reads YYDKDF (reference sequence). The CDR3 sequence: CATRSTGENGDEQYF. In DNA form, the CDR3 reads TGTGCCACCAGGTCGACAGGGGAAAATGGGGACGAGCAGTACTTC.

V gene TRBV15 combines with J gene TRBJ2-1; D remains ambiguous. The CDR3 is 14 amino acids. Trimming removed 5 bases from V and 3 bases from J, with 11 bases in between. The V gene's germline CDR1 is LNHNV and CDR2 YYDKDF (reference sequence). The CDR3 loop reads CATSLVTSYNEQFF. CDR3 sequence (DNA): TGTGCCACCAGCTTAGTCACAAGCTACAATGAGCAGTTCTTC.

The rearrangement uses TRBV29-1 and TRBJ2-1; TRBD2 matches at 14 bases. Germline CDR1 reads SQVTM; CDR2 reads ANQGSEA. The CDR3 is 17 amino acids. V shed 5 bases, J shed 1 base, and the junction held 7 bases outside the gene matches. The CDR3: CSVFGTSGRWSYNEQFF. The DNA for the CDR3 is TGCAGCGTTTTCGGGACTAGCGGGAGATGGTCCTACAATGAGCAGTTCTTC.

This sequence joins TRBV27 and TRBJ1-1; D perhaps matches TRBD1 (6 bases). The germline gives CDR1 MNHEY, CDR2 SMNVEV (reference sequence). Trimming cost V 6 bases and J 1 base, with 15 bases left between them. This CDR3 spans 15 amino acids. CDR3 loop: CASRLGGYGNTEAFF. In nucleotides, the CDR3 is TGTGCCAGCAGATTAGGGGGTTATGGGAACACTGAAGCTTTCTTT.

V usage is TRBV7-2 and J usage is TRBJ2-7; tentative D call: TRBD1 (5 bases). The germline V gene encodes CDR1 SGHTA and CDR2 FQGNSA. Trimming removed 8 bases at V and 5 bases at J, with 19 bases between. The CDR3 spans 14 residues. This CDR3 is CASSPFQGNNEQYF. The CDR3 nucleotides read TGTGCCAGCTCCCCTTTCCAGGGAAACAACGAGCAGTACTTC.

The chain links TRBV5-1 to TRBJ1-4, with a weak D call TRBD1 (6 bases). Germline lookup yields CDR1 SGHRS and CDR2 YFSETQ. The CDR3 has 16 residues. The V and J ends lost 0 bases and 8 bases respectively, with 17 bases between them. The CDR3 bases are TGCGCCAGCAGCTTGGAATATGGCAGGGACATGGAAAAACTGTTTTTT. Protein sequence: CASSLEYGRDMEKLFF.